This T cell receptor (beta chain) appears in the sequencing data of a study of technical replicates of blood from a handful of donors. The CDR3 covers 17 residues. Looked up from germline, CDR1 is KGHSH and CDR2 is LQKENI. The ends lost 3 bases at V and 4 bases at J; junction bases unmatched: 11. Assay: immunoSEQ multiplex PCR; the TCRdb copy retains only in-frame clones and omits some. Among more than 90,000 clones listed, roughly 95% were seen once. Specimen: T cells isolated from PBMCs. The genes are TRBV18 and TRBJ2-1, with 8 bases matching TRBD2. The source is a human donor in good health. The DNA of the CDR3 is TGTGCCAGCTCACCCCCCTTCGGGGCTAGCGGGTACAATGAGCAGTTCTTC. Translating gives CASSPPFGASGYNEQFF.